A selection of T cell receptor beta chains follows, all from one sample in a study of PD-1 blockade in classical Hodgkin lymphoma. Using immunoSEQ multiplex PCR, the repertoire was profiled, and TCRdb retains in-frame clones only, with some absent. This table has 45,000 to 50,000 clones, 60% to 85% appearing once. This specimen consisted of peripheral blood mononuclear cells (PBMCs), obtained before the second cycle of nivolumab. The receptor source for this set is a human donor with classical Hodgkin lymphoma. The CDR3 runs from the conserved cysteine through the conserved F or W. Fields, in order: CDR3 protein, CDR3 DNA, D gene, V gene, J gene, clone size. The D gene is left open where the match is weak. Expanded clones get a size class; other rows say once, few or many, or leave the size out.

CASSLSTGSYGYTF	TGTGCCAGCAGTTTGAGTACAGGGAGCTATGGCTACACCTTC	-	TRBV28	TRBJ1-2	-
CASSLRGLQSSGNTIYF	TGTGCCAGCAGCTTACGAGGGCTACAGAGCTCTGGAAACACCATATATTTT	-	TRBV7-9	TRBJ1-3	-
CASSHGTLQGYTF	TGTGCCAGCAGCCATGGGACATTACAGGGCTACACCTTC	-	TRBV7-9	TRBJ1-2	-
CSVGKDRGLNTEAFF	TGCAGCGTTGGGAAGGACAGGGGCCTCAACACTGAAGCTTTCTTT	TRBD1	TRBV29-1	TRBJ1-1	-
CASSPGGGLGGELFF	TGTGCCAGCAGTCCCGGCGGGGGGCTGGGTGGGGAGCTGTTTTTT	TRBD2	TRBV28	TRBJ2-2	few
CAIRGLAVGAEQFF	TGTGCCATCAGGGGACTAGCGGTGGGGGCTGAGCAGTTCTTC	TRBD2	TRBV10-3	TRBJ2-1	-
CASSSWGGVPANQPQHF	TGTGCCAGCAGTTCCTGGGGGGGGGTCCCCGCGAATCAGCCCCAGCATTTT	-	TRBV27	TRBJ1-5	few
CASSEAGNYGYTF	TGTGCCAGCAGCGAGGCGGGTAACTATGGCTACACCTTC	-	TRBV25-1	TRBJ1-2	-
CASSPNPGVGGNTIYF	TGTGCCAGCAGCCCCAACCCCGGGGTCGGTGGAAACACCATATATTTT	-	TRBV9	TRBJ1-3	medium-sized
CASSFSGAVQPQHF	TGTGCCAGCAGTTTCTCGGGGGCTGTTCAGCCCCAGCATTTT	-	TRBV27	TRBJ1-5	-
CASSHGTGTGDYGYTF	TGTGCCAGCTCACACGGAACCGGGACAGGGGATTACGGCTACACCTTC	TRBD1	TRBV18	TRBJ1-2	many
CASSSAVSGNTIYF	TGTGCCAGCAGTTCAGCCGTCTCTGGAAACACCATATATTTT	-	TRBV27	TRBJ1-3	-
CASSGFPGYNEQFF	TGTGCCAGCAGTGGTTTCCCTGGGTACAATGAGCAGTTCTTC	-	TRBV2	TRBJ2-1	-
CASSLNRVSGNTIYF	TGTGCCAGCAGTTTAAATAGGGTCTCTGGAAACACCATATATTTT	-	TRBV27	TRBJ1-3	-
CASSPNRGTDTQYF	TGTGCCAGCAGCCCAAACCGGGGCACAGATACGCAGTATTTT	-	TRBV7-8	TRBJ2-3	few
CASSFFGGPPGNTIYF	TGTGCCAGCAGCTTTTTCGGGGGGCCTCCTGGAAACACCATATATTTT	-	TRBV7-9	TRBJ1-3	-
CASSDSAAFYNEQFF	TGTGCCAGCAGTGACTCAGCGGCCTTCTACAATGAGCAGTTCTTC	-	TRBV6-4	TRBJ2-1	-
CASSVVTGVWYNEQFF	TGTGCCAGCAGCGTAGTCACGGGAGTCTGGTACAATGAGCAGTTCTTC	-	TRBV9	TRBJ2-1	-
CASSRGLAGTETQYF	TGTGCCAGTAGCCGGGGACTAGCGGGAACGGAGACCCAGTACTTC	TRBD2	TRBV19	TRBJ2-5	-
CASSEKGTGAGYGYTF	TGTGCCAGCAGTGAAAAGGGGACAGGAGCCGGCTATGGCTACACCTTC	TRBD1	TRBV6-1	TRBJ1-2	-
CASSQDSGGFGDTQYF	TGTGCCAGCAGTCAAGACTCTGGGGGTTTCGGAGATACGCAGTATTTT	-	TRBV27	TRBJ2-3	-
CASSPPRSADIVAGELFF	TGTGCCAGCAGCCCCCCCCGCAGCGCTGATATAGTAGCCGGGGAGCTGTTTTTT	-	TRBV5-4	TRBJ2-2	-
CASSLLAGQGSHEQFF	TGTGCCAGCAGCTTACTGGCGGGACAGGGTTCCCATGAGCAGTTCTTC	TRBD1	TRBV5-6	TRBJ2-1	-
CASTSGDRGLNTEAFF	TGCGCCAGCACCTCAGGGGACAGGGGATTGAACACTGAAGCTTTCTTT	TRBD1	TRBV5-1	TRBJ1-1	-
CASSQGWEQYF	TGTGCCAGCAGCCAGGGGTGGGAGCAGTACTTC	-	TRBV11-2	TRBJ2-7	-
CASSFRDSGRSEQYF	TGTGCCAGCAGCTTCCGAGATAGCGGGAGAAGCGAGCAGTACTTC	TRBD2	TRBV9	TRBJ2-7	once
CASSVGVLAGGFQETQYF	TGTGCCAGCAGCGTAGGGGTCCTAGCGGGAGGGTTTCAAGAGACCCAGTACTTC	TRBD2	TRBV9	TRBJ2-5	-
CASTPRGNTEAFF	TGTGCCAGCACACCTAGGGGGAACACTGAAGCTTTCTTT	-	TRBV28	TRBJ1-1	-